These 2 T cell receptor beta chains were sequenced from one sample in a study of blood T cell repertoires in COVID-19. Assay: immunoSEQ multiplex PCR; the TCRdb copy retains only in-frame clones and omits some. The sample comprises under 130,000 clones, about four fifths of which are singletons, and over 35% rests with the top ten. Sequences were obtained from peripheral blood. The receptors were gathered from a man at least 80 years old with acute or convalescent COVID-19.

The genes are TRBV11-2 and TRBJ2-1, with 10 bases aligning to TRBD2. CDR1 SGHAT and CDR2 FQNNGV come from the germline V gene. After removal of 4 bases from V and 2 bases from J, the junction contained 5 bases not matched to a gene. This CDR3 is built from 16 residues. The CDR3 nucleotides read TGTGCCAGCAGCTCTATAGCGGGAGGCACCTACAATGAGCAGTTCTTC. This translates into CASSSIAGGTYNEQFF.

Regarding this clone: Other DNA variants within this sample encode the same CDR3. V and J are TRBV18 and TRBJ2-1; 7 bases fit TRBD1. Germline CDR1 KGHSH, CDR2 LQKENI. V lost 4 bases to trimming and J lost 7 bases; unmatched junction nucleotides: 1. This CDR3 has 12 amino acids. CDR3 coding DNA: TGTGCCAGCTCACGACAGGGAAATGAGCAGTTCTTC. It specifies CASSRQGNEQFF.